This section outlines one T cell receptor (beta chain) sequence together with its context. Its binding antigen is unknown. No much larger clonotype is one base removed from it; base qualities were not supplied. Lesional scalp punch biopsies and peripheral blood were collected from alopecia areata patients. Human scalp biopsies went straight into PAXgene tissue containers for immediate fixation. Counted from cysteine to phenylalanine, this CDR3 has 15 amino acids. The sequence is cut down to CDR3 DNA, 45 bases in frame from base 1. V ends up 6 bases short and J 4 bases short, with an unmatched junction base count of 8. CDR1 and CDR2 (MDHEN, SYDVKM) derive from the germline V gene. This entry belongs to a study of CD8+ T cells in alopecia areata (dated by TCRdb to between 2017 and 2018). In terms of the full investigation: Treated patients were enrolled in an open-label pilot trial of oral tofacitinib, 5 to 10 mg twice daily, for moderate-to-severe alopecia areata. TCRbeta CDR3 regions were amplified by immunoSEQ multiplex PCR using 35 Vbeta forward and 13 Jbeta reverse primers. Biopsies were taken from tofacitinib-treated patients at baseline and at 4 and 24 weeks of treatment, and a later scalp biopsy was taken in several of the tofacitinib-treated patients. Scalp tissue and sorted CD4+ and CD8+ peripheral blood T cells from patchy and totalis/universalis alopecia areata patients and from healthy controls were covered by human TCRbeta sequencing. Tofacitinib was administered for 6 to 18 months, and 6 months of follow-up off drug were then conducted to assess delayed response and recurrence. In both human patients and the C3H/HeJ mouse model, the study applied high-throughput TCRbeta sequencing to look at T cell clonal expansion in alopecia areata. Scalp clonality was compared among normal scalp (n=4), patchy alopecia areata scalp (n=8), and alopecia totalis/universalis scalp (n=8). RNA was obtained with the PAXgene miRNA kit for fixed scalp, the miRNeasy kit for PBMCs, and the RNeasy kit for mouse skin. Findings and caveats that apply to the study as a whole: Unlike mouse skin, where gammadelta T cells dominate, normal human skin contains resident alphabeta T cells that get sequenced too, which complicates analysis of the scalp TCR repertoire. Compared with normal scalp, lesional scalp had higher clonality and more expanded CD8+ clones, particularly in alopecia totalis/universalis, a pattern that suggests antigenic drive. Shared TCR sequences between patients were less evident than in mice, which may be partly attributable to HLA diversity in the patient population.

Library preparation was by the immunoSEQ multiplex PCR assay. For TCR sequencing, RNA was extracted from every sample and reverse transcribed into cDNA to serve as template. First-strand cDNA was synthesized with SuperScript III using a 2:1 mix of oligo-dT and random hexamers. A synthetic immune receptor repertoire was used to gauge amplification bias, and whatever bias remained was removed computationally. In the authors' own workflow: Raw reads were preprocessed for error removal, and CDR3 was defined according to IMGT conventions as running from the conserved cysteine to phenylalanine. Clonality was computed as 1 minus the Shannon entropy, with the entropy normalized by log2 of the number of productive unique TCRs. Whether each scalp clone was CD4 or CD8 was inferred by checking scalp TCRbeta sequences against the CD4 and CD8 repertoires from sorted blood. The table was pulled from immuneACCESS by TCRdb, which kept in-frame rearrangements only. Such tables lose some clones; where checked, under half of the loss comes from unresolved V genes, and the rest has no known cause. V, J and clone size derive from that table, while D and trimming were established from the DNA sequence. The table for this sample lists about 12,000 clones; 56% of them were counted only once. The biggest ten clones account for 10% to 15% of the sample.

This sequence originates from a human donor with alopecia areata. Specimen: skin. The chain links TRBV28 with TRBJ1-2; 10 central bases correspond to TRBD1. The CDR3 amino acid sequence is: CASRSGTGAFYGYTF. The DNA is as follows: TGTGCCAGCAGATCCGGGACAGGGGCTTTCTATGGCTACACCTTC.